Here is one T cell receptor beta chain with its context. Only in-frame clones appear in the TCRdb table, and some are missing; sequencing was by immunoSEQ multiplex PCR. The sample has roughly 53,000 clones, roughly 84% seen once; the top ten hold 4.5% to 5.5%. The CDR3 has 17 amino acids. Germline V CDR1 and CDR2: SGHNT, YENEEA. With 5 bases clipped from V and 0 bases from J, the junction kept 10 bases outside the gene matches. The data originate from a study of OX40 agonist ivuxolimab in advanced cancers. The sequencing used CD4+ or CD8+ T cells sorted from blood, collected in a trial of the OX40 agonist ivuxolimab. This clonotype was sampled from an adult with an advanced solid tumor such as melanoma, head and neck, liver or kidney cancer. The chain has TRBV11-3 and TRBJ1-5; TRBD1 matches at 7 bases. The CDR3: CASSPSPDRDSNQPQHF. The CDR3 nucleotides are TGTGCCAGCAGCCCATCCCCCGACAGGGATAGCAATCAGCCCCAGCATTTT. The full variable domain, rest sourced from reference TRBV11-3 and TRBJ1-5, is EAGVVQSPRYKIIEKKQPVAFWCNPISGHNTLYWYLQNLGQGPELLIRYENEEAVDDSQLPKDRFSAERLKGVDSTLKIQPAELGDSAVYLCASSPSPDRDSNQPQHFGDGTRLSIL.